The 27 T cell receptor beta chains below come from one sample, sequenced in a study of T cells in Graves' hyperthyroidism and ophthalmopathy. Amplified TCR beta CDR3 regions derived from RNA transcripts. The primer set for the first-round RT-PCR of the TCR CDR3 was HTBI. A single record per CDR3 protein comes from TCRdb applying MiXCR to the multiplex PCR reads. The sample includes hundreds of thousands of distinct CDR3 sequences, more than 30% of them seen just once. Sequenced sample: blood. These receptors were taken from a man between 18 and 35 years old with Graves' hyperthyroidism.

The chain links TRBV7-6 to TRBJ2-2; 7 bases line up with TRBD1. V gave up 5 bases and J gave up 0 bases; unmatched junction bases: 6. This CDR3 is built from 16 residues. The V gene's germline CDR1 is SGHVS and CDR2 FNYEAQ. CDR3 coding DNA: TGTGCCAGCAGCGGGGGCGGACAGGCGAACACCGGGGAGCTGTTTTTT. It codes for CASSGGGQANTGELFF. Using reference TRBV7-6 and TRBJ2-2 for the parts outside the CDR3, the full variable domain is GAGVSQSPRYKVTKRGQDVALRCDPISGHVSLYWYRQALGQGPEFLTYFNYEAQQDKSGLPNDRFSAERPEGSISTLTIQRTEQRDSAMYRCASSGGGQANTGELFFGEGSRLTVL.

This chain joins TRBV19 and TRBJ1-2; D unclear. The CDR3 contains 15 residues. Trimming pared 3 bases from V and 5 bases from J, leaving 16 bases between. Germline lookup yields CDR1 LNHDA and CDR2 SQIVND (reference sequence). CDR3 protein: CASSMASGMRYGYTF. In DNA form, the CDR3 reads TGTGCCAGTAGTATGGCTAGCGGGATGAGATATGGCTACACCTTC.

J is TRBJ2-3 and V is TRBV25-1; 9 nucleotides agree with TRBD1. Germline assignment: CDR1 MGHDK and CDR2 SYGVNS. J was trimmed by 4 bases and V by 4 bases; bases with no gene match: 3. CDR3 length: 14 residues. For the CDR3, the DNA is TGTGCCAGCAGTGTAACAGGGGGCGCAGATACGCAGTATTTT. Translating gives CASSVTGGADTQYF.

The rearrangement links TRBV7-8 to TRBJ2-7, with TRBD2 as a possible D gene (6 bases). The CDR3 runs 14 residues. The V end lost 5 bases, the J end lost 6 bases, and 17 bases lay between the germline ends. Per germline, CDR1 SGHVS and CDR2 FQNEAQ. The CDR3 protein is CASSPGTAGGEQYF. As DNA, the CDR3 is TGTGCCAGCAGCCCCGGGACCGCCGGGGGCGAGCAGTACTTC.

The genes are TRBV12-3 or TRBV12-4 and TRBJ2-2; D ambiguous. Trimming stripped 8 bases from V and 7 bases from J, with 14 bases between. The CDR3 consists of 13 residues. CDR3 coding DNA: TGTGCCAGCGATCGCCCGGGTCGCGGGGAGCTGTTTTTT. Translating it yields CASDRPGRGELFF.

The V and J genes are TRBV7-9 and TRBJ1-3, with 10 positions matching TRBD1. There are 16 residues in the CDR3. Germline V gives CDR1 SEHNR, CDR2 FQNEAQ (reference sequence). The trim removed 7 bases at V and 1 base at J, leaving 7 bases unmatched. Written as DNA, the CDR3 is TGTGCCAGCAAGACAGGGGGCTCCTTTTCTGGAAACACCATATATTTT. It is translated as CASKTGGSFSGNTIYF. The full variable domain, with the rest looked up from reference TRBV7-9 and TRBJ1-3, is DTGVSQNPRHKITKRGQNVTFRCDPISEHNRLYWYRQTLGQGPEFLTYFQNEAQLEKSRLLSDRFSAERPKGSFSTLEIQRTEQGDSAMYLCASKTGGSFSGNTIYFGEGSWLTVV.

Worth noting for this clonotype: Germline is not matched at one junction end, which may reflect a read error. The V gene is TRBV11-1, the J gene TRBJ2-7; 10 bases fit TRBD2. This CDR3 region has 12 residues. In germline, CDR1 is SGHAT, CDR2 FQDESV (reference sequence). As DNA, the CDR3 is TGTGCTAGACGGACTAGCGGCTACGGGCAGTACTTC. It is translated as CARRTSGYGQYF.

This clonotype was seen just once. For the CDR3, the DNA is TGCAGCGTACTTGGGGATGGCTACACCTTC. This gives the protein CSVLGDGYTF. The rearrangement links TRBV29-1 to TRBJ1-2; D unresolved. This CDR3 comprises 10 residues. Germline V gene data show CDR1 as SQVTM and CDR2 as ANQGSEA. The V gene lost 6 bases and the J gene lost 6 bases, with 8 bases spanning the gap.

The CDR3 DNA sequence: TGTGCCAGCAGCCGGCAGGGACTAGGCGGCCCCTACGAGCAGTACTTC. This codes for CASSRQGLGGPYEQYF. The V and J genes are TRBV9 and TRBJ2-7; 8 bases match TRBD2. The CDR3 extends over 16 amino acids. V was pared by 4 bases and J by 2 bases, with 11 bases of the junction left unmatched. Per the germline V gene, CDR1 is SGDLS and CDR2 is YYNGEE. Full variable domain (remainder filled in from reference TRBV9 and TRBJ2-7): DSGVTQTPKHLITATGQRVTLRCSPRSGDLSVYWYQQSLDQGLQFLIQYYNGEERAKGNILERFSAQQFPDLHSELNLSSLELGDSALYFCASSRQGLGGPYEQYFGPGTRLTVT.

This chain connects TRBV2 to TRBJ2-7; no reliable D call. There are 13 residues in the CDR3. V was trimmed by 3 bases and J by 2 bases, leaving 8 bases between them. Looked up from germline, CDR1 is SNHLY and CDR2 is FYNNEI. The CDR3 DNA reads TGTGCCAGCAGTGAGGGGTTTACCTACGAGCAGTACTTC. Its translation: CASSEGFTYEQYF.

The CDR3 loop is CASSQGLASRREQFF. The CDR3 nucleotides are TGTGCCAGCAGCCAAGGACTAGCCAGCCGAAGGGAGCAGTTCTTC. The chain combines TRBV14 with TRBJ2-1; 7 bases fit TRBD2. With 1 base clipped from V and 10 bases from J, the junction kept 10 bases outside the gene matches. The CDR3 consists of 15 residues. Germline CDR1 is SGHDN and CDR2 is FVKESK. Together with reference TRBV14 and TRBJ2-1, the CDR3 gives the full variable domain: EAGVTQFPSHSVIEKGQTVTLRCDPISGHDNLYWYRRVMGKEIKFLLHFVKESKQDESGMPNNRFLAERTGGTYSTLKVQPAELEDSGVYFCASSQGLASRREQFFGPGTRLTVL.

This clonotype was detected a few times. As DNA, the CDR3 is TGTGCCAGCAGCTTGGAACGTCAGACCTATAATTCACCCCTCCACTTT. Its translation: CASSLERQTYNSPLHF. V is TRBV5-6 and J is TRBJ1-6, with D uncertain. Germline loops: CDR1 SGHDT, CDR2 YYEEEE. The V end was cut by 0 bases, the J end by 2 bases, with 9 bases between. The CDR3 sequence is 16 residues long.

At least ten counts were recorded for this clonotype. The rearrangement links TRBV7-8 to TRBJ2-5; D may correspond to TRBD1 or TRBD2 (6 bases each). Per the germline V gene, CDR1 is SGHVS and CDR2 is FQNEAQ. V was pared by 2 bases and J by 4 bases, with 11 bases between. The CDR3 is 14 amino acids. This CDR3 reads CASSLLGGGETQYF. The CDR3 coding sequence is TGTGCCAGCAGCTTATTAGGGGGAGGAGAGACCCAGTACTTC. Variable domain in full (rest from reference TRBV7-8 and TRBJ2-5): GAGVSQSPRYKVAKRGQDVALRCDPISGHVSLFWYQQALGQGPEFLTYFQNEAQLDKSGLPSDRFFAERPEGSVSTLKIQRTQQEDSAVYLCASSLLGGGETQYFGPGTRLLVL.

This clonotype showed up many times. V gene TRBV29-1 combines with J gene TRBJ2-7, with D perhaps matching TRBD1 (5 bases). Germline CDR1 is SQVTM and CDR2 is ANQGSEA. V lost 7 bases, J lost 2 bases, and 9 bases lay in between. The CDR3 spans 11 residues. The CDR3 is CSAKQAYEQYF. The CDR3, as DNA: TGCAGCGCGAAACAGGCCTACGAGCAGTACTTC.

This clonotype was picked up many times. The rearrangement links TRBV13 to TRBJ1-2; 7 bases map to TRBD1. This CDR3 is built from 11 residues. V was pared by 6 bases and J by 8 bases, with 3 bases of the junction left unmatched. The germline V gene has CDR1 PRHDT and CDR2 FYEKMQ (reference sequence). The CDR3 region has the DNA TGTGCCAGCAGTTCGACAGGGGGCTACACCTTC. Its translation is CASSSTGGYTF.

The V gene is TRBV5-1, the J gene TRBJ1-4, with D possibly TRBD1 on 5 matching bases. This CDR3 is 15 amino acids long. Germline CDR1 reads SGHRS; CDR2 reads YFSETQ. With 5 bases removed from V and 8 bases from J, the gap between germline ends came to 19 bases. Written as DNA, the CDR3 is TGCGCCAGCAGGGTGGACACCGGTGAAGCGGAAAAACTGTTTTTT. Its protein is CASRVDTGEAEKLFF.

In nucleotides, the CDR3 is TGTGCCACCTCGTTCGGACAGCCGAACACCGGGGAGCTGTTTTTT. Protein: CATSFGQPNTGELFF. This chain connects TRBV24-1 to TRBJ2-2, with D perhaps matching TRBD1 (6 bases). CDR1 KGHDR and CDR2 SFDVKD come from the germline V gene. The CDR3 length is 15 residues. V was clipped by 9 bases and J by 0 bases, with 13 bases between them.

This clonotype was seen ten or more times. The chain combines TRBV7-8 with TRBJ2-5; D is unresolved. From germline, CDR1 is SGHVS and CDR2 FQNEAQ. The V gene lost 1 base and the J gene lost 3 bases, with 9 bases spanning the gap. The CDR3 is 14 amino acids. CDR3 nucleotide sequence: TGTGCCAGCAGCTTAGTAGGGTCGGAAGAGACCCAGTACTTC. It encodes CASSLVGSEETQYF.

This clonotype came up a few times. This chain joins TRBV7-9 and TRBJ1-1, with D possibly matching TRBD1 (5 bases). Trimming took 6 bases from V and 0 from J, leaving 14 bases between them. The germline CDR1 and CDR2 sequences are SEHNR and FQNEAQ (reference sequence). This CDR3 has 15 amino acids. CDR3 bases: TGTGCCAGCAGTCCGGGGGACCTGATGAACACTGAAGCTTTCTTT. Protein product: CASSPGDLMNTEAFF.

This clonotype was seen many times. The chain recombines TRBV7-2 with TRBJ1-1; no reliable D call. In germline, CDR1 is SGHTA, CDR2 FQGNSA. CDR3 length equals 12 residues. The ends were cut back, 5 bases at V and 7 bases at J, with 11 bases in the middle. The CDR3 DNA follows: TGTGCCAGCAGCCCGGCCCTATTTGAAGCTTTCTTT. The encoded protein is CASSPALFEAFF.

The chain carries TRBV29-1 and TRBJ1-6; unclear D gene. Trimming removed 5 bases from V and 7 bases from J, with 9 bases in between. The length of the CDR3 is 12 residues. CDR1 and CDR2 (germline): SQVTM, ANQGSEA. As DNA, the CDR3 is TGCAGCGTTCGTAGCGGGAATTCACCCCTCCACTTT. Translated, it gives CSVRSGNSPLHF. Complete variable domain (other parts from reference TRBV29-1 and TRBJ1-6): SAVISQKPSRDICQRGTSLTIQCQVDSQVTMMFWYRQQPGQSLTLIATANQGSEATYESGFVIDKFPISRPNLTFSTLTVSNMSPEDSSIYLCSVRSGNSPLHFGNGTRLTVT.

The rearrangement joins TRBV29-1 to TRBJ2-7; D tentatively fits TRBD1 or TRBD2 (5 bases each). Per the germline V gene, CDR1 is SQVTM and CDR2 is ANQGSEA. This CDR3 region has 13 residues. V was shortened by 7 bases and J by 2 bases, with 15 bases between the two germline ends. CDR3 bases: TGCAGCGCCGGGACGGGGCCCCCCTACGAGCAGTACTTC. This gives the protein CSAGTGPPYEQYF.

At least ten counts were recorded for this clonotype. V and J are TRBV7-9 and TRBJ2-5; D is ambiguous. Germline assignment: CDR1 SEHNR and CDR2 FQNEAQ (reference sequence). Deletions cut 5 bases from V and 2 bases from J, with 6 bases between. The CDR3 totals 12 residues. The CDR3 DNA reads TGTGCCAGCAGCCAGCATCAAGAGACCCAGTACTTC. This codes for CASSQHQETQYF.

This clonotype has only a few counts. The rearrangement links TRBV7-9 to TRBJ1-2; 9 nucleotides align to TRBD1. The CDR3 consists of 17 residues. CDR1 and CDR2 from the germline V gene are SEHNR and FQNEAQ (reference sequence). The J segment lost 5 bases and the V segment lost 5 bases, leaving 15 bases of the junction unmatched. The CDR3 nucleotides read TGTGCCAGCAGCCGCCGGGACAGGGTTTCCCCGCGGTATGGCTACACCTTC. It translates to CASSRRDRVSPRYGYTF.

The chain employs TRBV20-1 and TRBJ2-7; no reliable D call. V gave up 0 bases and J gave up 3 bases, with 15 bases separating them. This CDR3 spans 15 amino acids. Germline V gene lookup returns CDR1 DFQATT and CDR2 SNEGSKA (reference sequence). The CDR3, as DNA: TGCAGTGCTAGAGATCGGGTCGGACCATACTACGAGCAGTACTTC. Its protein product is CSARDRVGPYYEQYF.

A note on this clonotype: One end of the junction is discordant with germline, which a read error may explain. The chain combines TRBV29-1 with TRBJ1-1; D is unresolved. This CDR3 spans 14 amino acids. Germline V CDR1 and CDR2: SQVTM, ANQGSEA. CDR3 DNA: TGCAGCAGTCTAACCGGGCACCAGAACGCTGAAGCTTTCTTT. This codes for CSSLTGHQNAEAFF.

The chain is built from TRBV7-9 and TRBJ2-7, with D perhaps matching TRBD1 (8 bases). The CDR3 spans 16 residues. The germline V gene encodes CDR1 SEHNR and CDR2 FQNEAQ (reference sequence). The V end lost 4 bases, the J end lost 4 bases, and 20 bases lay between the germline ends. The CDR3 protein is CASSSIGQGLRYEQYF. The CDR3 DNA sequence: TGTGCCAGCAGCTCAATCGGACAGGGACTAAGATACGAGCAGTACTTC.